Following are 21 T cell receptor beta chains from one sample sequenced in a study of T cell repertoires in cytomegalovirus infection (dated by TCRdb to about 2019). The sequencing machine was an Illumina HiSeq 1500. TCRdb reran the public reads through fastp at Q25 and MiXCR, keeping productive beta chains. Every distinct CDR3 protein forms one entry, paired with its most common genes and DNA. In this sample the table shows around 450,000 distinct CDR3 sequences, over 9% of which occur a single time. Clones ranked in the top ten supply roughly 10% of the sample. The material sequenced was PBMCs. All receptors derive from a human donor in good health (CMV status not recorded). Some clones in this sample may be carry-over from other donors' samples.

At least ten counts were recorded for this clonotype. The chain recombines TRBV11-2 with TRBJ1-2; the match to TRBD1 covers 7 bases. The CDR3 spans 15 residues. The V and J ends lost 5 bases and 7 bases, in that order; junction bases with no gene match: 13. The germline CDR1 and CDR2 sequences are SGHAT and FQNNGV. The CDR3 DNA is TGTGCCAGCAGCCCCGACAGGGTAAATTCGCGTGGCTACACCTTC. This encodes CASSPDRVNSRGYTF.

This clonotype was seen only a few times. The CDR3 loop reads CASSLRREGGETQYF. In DNA, the CDR3 is TGCGCCAGCAGCTTGCGGCGGGAGGGCGGGGAGACCCAGTACTTC. The chain combines TRBV5-1 with TRBJ2-5; 9 nucleotides agree with TRBD2. J was trimmed by 5 bases and V by 1 base; bases with no gene match: 6. The V gene's germline CDR1 is SGHRS and CDR2 YFSETQ. This CDR3 spans 15 amino acids.

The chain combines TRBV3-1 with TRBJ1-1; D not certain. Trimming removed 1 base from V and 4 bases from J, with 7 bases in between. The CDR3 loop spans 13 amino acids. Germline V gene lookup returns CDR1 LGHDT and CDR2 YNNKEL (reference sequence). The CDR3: CASSQVGVTEAFF. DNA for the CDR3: TGTGCCAGCAGCCAAGTTGGGGTCACTGAAGCTTTCTTT. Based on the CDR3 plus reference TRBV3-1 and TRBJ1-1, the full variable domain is DTAVSQTPKYLVTQMGNDKSIKCEQNLGHDTMYWYKQDSKKFLKIMFSYNNKELIINETVPNRFSPKSPDKAHLNLHINSLELGDSAVYFCASSQVGVTEAFFGQGTRLTVV.

CDR3 sequence (DNA): TGTGCCAGCAGTCCCTTCCCGGGACAGGGGGCTGGCGAGCAGTACTTC. Amino acids: CASSPFPGQGAGEQYF. The chain links TRBV5-4 to TRBJ2-7, with 12 bases lining up with TRBD1. The length of the CDR3 is 16 residues. Germline values: CDR1 SGHNT, CDR2 YYREEE (reference sequence). The V and J ends lost 5 bases and 6 bases, in that order; junction bases with no gene match: 12.

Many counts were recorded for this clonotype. This CDR3 reads CASSFLPHRGEQFF. In DNA, the CDR3 is TGTGCCAGCAGCTTCTTACCCCACAGGGGCGAGCAGTTCTTC. The rearrangement uses TRBV7-2 and TRBJ2-1, with 7 positions matching TRBD1. Germline assignment: CDR1 SGHTA and CDR2 FQGNSA. This CDR3 contains 14 residues. V shed 3 bases and J 10 bases; nucleotides not matched to a gene: 9.

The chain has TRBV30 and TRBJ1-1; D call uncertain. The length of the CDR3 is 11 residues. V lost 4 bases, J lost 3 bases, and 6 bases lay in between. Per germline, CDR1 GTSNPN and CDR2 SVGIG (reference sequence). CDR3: CAWTRDTEAFF. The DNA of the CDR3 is TGTGCCTGGACCCGGGACACTGAAGCTTTCTTT.

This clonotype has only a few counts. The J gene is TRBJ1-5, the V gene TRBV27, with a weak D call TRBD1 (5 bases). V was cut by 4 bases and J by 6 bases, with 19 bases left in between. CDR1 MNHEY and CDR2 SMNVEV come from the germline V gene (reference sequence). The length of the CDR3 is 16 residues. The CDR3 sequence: CASSSQGGLGAQPQHF. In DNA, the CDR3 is TGTGCCAGCAGTTCCCAGGGCGGCCTAGGAGCTCAGCCCCAGCATTTT.

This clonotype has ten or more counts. The CDR3 nucleotides are TGTGCCAGCAGCCAGACTAGCGGCTCCTACAATGAGCAGTTCTTC. Its translation is CASSQTSGSYNEQFF. The chain combines TRBV3-1 with TRBJ2-1; 9 bases are a match to TRBD2. This CDR3 is built from 15 residues. Trimming at V came to 3 bases and at J to 0 bases, leaving 0 bases not matched to a gene. Germline V gene data show CDR1 as LGHDT and CDR2 as YNNKEL (reference sequence).

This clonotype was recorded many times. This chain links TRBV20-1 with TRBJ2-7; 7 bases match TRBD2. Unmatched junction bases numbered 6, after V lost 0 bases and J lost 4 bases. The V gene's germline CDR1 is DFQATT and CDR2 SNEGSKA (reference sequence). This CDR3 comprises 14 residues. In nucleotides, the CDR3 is TGCAGTGCTAGAGAACCGGGACTATTATACGAGCAGTACTTC. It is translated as CSAREPGLLYEQYF.

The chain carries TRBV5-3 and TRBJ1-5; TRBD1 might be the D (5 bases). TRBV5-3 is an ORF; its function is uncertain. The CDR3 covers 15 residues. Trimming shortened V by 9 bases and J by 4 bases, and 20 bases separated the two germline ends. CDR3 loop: CATREGVTGNQPQHF. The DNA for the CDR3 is TGTGCCACCCGGGAAGGGGTTACGGGGAATCAGCCCCAGCATTTT.

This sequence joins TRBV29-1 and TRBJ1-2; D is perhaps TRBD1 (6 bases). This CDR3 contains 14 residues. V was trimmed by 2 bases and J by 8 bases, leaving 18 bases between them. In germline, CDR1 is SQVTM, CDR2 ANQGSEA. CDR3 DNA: TGCAGCGTTGAACCCCCCAGGGGAATGTGGGGCTACACCTTC. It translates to CSVEPPRGMWGYTF.

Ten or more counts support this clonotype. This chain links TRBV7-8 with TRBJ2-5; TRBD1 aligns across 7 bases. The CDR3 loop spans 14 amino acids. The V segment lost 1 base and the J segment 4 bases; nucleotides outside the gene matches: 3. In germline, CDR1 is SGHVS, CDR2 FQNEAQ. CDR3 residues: CASSLGQGIETQYF. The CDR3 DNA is TGTGCCAGCAGCTTAGGACAGGGTATAGAGACCCAGTACTTC.

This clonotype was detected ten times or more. The chain's CDR3 is CASSSSMGLAGYNEQFF. CDR3 nucleotide sequence: TGTGCCAGCAGCTCCAGTATGGGACTAGCGGGCTACAATGAGCAGTTCTTC. The chain links TRBV7-9 to TRBJ2-1; 12 bases map to TRBD2. Looked up from germline, CDR1 is SEHNR and CDR2 is FQNEAQ (reference sequence). The CDR3 contains 17 residues. V shed 4 bases, J shed 3 bases, and the junction held 7 bases outside the gene matches.

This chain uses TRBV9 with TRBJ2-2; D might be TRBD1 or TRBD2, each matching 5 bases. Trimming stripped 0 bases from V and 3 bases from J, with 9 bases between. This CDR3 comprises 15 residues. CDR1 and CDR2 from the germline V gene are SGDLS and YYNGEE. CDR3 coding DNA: TGTGCCAGCAGCGTAGGGGGGTCTTACACCGGGGAGCTGTTTTTT. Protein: CASSVGGSYTGELFF.

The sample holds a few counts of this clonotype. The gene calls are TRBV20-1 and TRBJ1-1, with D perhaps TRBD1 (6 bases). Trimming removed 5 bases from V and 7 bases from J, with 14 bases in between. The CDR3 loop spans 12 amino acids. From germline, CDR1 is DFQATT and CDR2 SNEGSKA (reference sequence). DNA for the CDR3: TGCAGTGCTCGTTATACAGGGAATGAAGCTTTCTTT. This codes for CSARYTGNEAFF.

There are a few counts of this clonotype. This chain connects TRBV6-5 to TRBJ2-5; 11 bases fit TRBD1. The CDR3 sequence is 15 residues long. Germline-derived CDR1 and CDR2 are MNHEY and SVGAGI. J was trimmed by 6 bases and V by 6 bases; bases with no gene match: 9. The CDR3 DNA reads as TGTGCCAGCAGCCACCGGGACAGGGGGTCGAAGACCCAGTACTTC. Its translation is CASSHRDRGSKTQYF.

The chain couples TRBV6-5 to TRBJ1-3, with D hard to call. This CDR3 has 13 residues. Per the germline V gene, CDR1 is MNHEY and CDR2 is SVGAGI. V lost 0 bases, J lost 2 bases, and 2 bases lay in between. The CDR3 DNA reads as TGTGCCAGCAGTTACTCGACTGGAAACACCATATATTTT. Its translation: CASSYSTGNTIYF.

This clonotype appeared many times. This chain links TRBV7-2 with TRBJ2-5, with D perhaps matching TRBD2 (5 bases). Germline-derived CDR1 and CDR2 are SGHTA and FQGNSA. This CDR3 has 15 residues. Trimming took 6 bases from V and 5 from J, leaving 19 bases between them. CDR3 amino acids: CASSATVGIRETQYF. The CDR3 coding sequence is TGTGCCAGCAGTGCCACCGTCGGGATCCGGGAGACCCAGTACTTC.

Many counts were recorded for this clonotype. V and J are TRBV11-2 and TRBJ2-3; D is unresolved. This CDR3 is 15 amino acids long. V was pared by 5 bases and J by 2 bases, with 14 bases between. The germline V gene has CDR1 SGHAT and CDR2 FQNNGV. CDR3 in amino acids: CASSLYEGPTDTQYF. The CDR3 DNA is TGTGCCAGCAGCCTGTATGAAGGTCCCACAGATACGCAGTATTTT.

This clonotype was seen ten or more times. CDR3: CAISPQGHQPQHF. CDR3 coding DNA: TGTGCCATCAGTCCACAGGGCCATCAGCCCCAGCATTTT. This sequence joins TRBV10-3 and TRBJ1-5; perhaps TRBD1 as D (6 bases). CDR1 and CDR2 (germline): ENHRY, SYGVKD. The ends were cut back, 5 bases at V and 5 bases at J, with 10 bases in the middle. There are 13 residues in the CDR3.

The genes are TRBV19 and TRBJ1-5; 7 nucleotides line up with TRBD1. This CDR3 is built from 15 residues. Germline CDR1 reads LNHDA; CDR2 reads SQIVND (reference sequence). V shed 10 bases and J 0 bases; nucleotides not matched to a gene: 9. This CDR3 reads CATQYRGDSNQPQHF. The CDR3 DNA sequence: TGTGCCACCCAATACAGGGGCGATAGCAATCAGCCCCAGCATTTT.